The T cell receptor (beta chain) under discussion was sequenced for a study of blood T cells in healthy people across ages. The CDR3 spans 13 residues. Trimming stripped 6 bases from V and 5 bases from J, with 12 bases between. A sample-barcoded 5' primer and a J-beta primer mix were used in a second PCR of roughly 6 to 11 cycles. Each CDR3 protein is one row after TCRdb ran MiXCR on the 5' RACE reads. The sample shows 600,000 to 1,000,000 distinct CDR3 sequences, about three fifths of them seen only once. Each sample yielded at least 6 million isolated PBMCs. The chain couples TRBV12-3 or TRBV12-4 to TRBJ2-3, with D possibly called TRBD1 or TRBD2 (7 bases each). This TCR came from a man younger than 45 in good health. The specimen was blood. The CDR3 region has the DNA TGTGCCAGCAGCAGGGGGGGGGTAGATACGCAGTATTTT. It yields the protein CASSRGGVDTQYF.